This TCR beta chain was sequenced in a study of blood T cells in healthy people across ages. A second PCR, run for roughly 7 to 12 cycles, used a sample-barcoded 5' primer plus a J-beta primer mix. From the 5' RACE reads, TCRdb called clonotypes with MiXCR, one entry per CDR3 protein. This table holds fewer than 900,000 distinct CDR3 sequences, roughly 41% found once. This clonotype was picked up a small number of times. Its specificity is unknown. PBMCs were isolated at a quantity of at least 6 million per sample. Study findings and constraints: Strong correlation was found linking TCR beta diversity to naive T cell percentage. As age increased, TCR beta diversity per million T cells fell in a roughly linear fashion.

CDR1 and CDR2 from the germline V gene are SEHNR and FQNEAQ (reference sequence). The CDR3 length is 15 residues. With V trimmed by 5 bases and J by 3 bases, 6 bases remained unmatched. The receptor was derived from a woman aged 55-70 years in good health. This chain links TRBV7-9 with TRBJ2-1; 8 bases are a match to TRBD1. Material: blood. CDR3 sequence (DNA): TGTGCCAGCAGCGACGACAGGGGCCTCTACAATGAGCAGTTCTTC. Its protein product is CASSDDRGLYNEQFF.